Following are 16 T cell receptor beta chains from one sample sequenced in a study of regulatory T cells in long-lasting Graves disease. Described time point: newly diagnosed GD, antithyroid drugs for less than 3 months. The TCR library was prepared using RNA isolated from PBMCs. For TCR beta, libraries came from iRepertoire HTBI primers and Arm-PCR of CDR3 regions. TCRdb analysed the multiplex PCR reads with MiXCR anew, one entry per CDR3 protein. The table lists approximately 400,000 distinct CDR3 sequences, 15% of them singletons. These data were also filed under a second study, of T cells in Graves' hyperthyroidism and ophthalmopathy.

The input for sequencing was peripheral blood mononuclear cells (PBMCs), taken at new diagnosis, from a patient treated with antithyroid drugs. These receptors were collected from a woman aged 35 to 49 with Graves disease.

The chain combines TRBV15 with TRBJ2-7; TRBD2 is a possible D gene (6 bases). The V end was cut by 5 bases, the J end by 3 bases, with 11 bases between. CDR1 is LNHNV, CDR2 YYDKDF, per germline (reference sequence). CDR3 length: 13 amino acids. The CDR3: CATSAGLDYEQYF. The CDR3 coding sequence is TGTGCCACCAGCGCGGGACTCGACTACGAGCAGTACTTC.

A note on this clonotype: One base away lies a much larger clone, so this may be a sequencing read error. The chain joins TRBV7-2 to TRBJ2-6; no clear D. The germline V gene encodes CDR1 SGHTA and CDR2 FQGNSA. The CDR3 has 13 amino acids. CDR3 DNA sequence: TGTGCCAGCAGTTTAGAGGGGGCCAACGTCCTGACTTTC. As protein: CASSLEGANVLTF.

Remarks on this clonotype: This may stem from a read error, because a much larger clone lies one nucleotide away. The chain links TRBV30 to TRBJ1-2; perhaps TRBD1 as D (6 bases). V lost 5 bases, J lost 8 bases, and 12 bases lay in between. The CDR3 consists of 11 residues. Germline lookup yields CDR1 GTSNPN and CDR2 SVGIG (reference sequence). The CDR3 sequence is CAWGGGLGYTF. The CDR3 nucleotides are TGTGCCTGGGGGGGGGGGCTCGGCTACACCTTC. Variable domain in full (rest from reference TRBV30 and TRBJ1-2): SQTIHQWPATLVQPVGSPLSLECTVEGTSNPNLYWYRQAAGRGLQLLFYSVGIGQISSEVPQNLSASRPQDRQFILSSKKLLLSDSGFYLCAWGGGLGYTFGSGTRLTVV.

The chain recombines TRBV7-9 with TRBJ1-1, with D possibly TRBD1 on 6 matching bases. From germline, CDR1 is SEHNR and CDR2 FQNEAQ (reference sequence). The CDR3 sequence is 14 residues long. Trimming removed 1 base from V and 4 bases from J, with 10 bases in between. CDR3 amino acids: CASSLGRGATEAFF. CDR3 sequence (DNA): TGTGCCAGCAGCTTAGGAAGGGGGGCCACTGAAGCTTTCTTT. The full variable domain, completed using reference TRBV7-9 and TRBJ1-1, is DTGVSQNPRHKITKRGQNVTFRCDPISEHNRLYWYRQTLGQGPEFLTYFQNEAQLEKSRLLSDRFSAERPKGSFSTLEIQRTEQGDSAMYLCASSLGRGATEAFFGQGTRLTVV.

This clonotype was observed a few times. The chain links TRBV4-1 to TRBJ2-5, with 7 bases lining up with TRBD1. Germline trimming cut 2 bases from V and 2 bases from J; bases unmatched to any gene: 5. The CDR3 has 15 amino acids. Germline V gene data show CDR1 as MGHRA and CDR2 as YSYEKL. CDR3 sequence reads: CASSQWGQPQETQYF. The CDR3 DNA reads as TGCGCCAGCAGCCAATGGGGACAGCCACAAGAGACCCAGTACTTC.

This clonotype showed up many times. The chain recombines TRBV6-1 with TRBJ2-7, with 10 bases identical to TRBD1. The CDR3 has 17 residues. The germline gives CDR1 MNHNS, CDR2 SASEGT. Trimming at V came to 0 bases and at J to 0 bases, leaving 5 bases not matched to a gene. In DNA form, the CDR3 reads TGTGCCAGCAGTGAAGCGCTTGGGACAGGGGCCTCCTACGAGCAGTACTTC. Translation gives CASSEALGTGASYEQYF.

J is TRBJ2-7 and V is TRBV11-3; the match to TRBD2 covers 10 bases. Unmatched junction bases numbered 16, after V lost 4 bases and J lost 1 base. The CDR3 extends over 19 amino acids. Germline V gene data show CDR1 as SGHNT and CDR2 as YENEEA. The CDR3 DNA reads TGTGCCAGCAGCTCGCGGGTAACTAGCGGGAATCGCCAGTCCTACGAGCAGTACTTC. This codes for CASSSRVTSGNRQSYEQYF.

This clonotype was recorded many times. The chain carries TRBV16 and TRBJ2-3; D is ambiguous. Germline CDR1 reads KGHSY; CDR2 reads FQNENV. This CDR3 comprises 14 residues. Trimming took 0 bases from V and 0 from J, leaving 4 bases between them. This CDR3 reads CASSQSASTDTQYF. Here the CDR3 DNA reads TGTGCCAGCAGCCAATCAGCCAGCACAGATACGCAGTATTTT.

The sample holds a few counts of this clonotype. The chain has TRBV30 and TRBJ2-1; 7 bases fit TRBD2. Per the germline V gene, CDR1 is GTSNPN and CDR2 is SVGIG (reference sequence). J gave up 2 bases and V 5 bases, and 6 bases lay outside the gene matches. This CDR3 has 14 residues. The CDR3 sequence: CAWDGGSPYNEQFF. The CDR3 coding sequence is TGTGCCTGGGACGGCGGGAGTCCCTACAATGAGCAGTTCTTC.

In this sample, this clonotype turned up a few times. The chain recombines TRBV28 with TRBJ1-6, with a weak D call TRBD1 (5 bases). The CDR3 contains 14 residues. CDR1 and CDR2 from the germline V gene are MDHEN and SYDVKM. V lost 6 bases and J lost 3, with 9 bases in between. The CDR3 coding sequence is TGTGCCAGCAGAGAGACAGACTATAATTCACCCCTCCACTTT. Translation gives CASRETDYNSPLHF.

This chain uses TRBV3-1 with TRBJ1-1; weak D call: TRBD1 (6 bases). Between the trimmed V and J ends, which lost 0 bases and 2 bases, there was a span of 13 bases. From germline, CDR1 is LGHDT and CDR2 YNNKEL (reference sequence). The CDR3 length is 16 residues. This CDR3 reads CASSQDVGRGNTEAFF. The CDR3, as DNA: TGTGCCAGCAGCCAAGACGTAGGCAGGGGAAACACTGAAGCTTTCTTT.

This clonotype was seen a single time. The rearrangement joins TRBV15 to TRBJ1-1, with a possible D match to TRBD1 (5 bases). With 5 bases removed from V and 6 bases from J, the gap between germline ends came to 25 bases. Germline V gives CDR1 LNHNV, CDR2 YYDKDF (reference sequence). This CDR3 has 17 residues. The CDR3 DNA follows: TGTGCCACCAGCCGAAGTCGGGGGTGGGGCGGGGTCGCTGAAGCTTTCTTT. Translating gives CATSRSRGWGGVAEAFF. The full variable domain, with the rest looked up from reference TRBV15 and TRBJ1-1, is DAMVIQNPRYQVTQFGKPVTLSCSQTLNHNVMYWYQQKSSQAPKLLFHYYDKDFNNEADTPDNFQSRRPNTSFCFLDIRSPGLGDTAMYLCATSRSRGWGGVAEAFFGQGTRLTVV.

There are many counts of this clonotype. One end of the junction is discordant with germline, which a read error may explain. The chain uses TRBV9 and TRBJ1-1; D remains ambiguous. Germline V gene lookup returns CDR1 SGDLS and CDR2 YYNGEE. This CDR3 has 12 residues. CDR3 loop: CASSLHNTEAFF. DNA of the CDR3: TGCGCCAGCAGCTTGCACAACACTGAAGCTTTCTTT. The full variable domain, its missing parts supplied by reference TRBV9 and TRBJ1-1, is DSGVTQTPKHLITATGQRVTLRCSPRSGDLSVYWYQQSLDQGLQFLIQYYNGEERAKGNILERFSAQQFPDLHSELNLSSLELGDSALYFCASSLHNTEAFFGQGTRLTVV.

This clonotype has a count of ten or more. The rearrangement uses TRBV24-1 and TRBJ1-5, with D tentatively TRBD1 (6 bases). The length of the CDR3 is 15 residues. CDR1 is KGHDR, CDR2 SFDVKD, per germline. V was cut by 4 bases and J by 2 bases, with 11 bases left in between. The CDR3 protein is CATSEGGAGNQPQHF. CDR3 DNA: TGTGCCACCAGTGAAGGGGGGGCAGGCAATCAGCCCCAGCATTTT.

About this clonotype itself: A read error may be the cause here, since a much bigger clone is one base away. CDR3 sequence (DNA): TGTGCCAGCAGTGGAAGGACAGGGCAAACCGGGGAGCTGTTTTTT. Translation gives CASSGRTGQTGELFF. This rearrangement joins TRBV28 to TRBJ2-2, with 8 bases matching TRBD1. This CDR3 region has 15 residues. Germline V gene lookup returns CDR1 MDHEN and CDR2 SYDVKM. V lost 5 bases and J lost 5; bases outside the gene matches: 7.

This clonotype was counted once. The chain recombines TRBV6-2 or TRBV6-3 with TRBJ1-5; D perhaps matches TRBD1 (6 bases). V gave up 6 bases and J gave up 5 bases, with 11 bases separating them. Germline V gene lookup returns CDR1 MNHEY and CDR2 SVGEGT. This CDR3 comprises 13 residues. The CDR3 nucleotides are TGTGCCAGCAGATCGGACAGTCATCAGCCCCAGCATTTT. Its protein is CASRSDSHQPQHF.